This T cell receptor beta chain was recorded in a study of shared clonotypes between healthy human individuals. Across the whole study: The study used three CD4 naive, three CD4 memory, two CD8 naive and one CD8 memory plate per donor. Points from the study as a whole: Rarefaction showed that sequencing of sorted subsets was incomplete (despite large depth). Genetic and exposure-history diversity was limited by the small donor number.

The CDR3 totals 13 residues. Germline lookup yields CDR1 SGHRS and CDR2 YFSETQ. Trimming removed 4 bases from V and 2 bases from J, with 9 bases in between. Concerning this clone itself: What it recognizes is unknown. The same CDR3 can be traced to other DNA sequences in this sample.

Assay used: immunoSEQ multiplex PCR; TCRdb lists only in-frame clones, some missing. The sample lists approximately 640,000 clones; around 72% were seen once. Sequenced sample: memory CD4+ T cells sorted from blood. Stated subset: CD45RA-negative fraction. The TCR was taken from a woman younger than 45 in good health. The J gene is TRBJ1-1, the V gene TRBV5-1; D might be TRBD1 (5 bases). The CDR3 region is CASSVTGNTEAFF. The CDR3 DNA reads TGCGCCAGCAGCGTAACAGGAAACACTGAAGCTTTCTTT.